The rows below give T cell receptor beta chains drawn from one sample of a study of OX40 agonist ivuxolimab in advanced cancers. Data came from immunoSEQ multiplex PCR; TCRdb stores just in-frame clones and leaves some out. The table includes around 81,000 clones, around 89% detected once. The sample in question was CD4+ or CD8+ T cells sorted from blood, obtained in a trial of the OX40 agonist ivuxolimab. The receptors were sampled from an adult with an advanced solid tumor such as melanoma, head and neck, liver or kidney cancer. CDR3s include the opening cysteine and the closing phenylalanine or tryptophan. The D gene is left open where the match is weak. Size tells how often a clone was seen (once, few, many) or the class of an expanded clone, and some rows leave it out.

- TRBJ2-2 TRBD2 15 TRBV15 TGTGCCACCAGCAGAGTAGCGGGCGGCACCGGGGAGCTGTTTTTT CATSRVAGGTGELFF
- TRBJ1-1 - 15 TRBV11-2 TGTGCCAGCAGCTTTACTACCGGGGCGAACACTGAAGCTTTCTTT CASSFTTGANTEAFF
- TRBJ2-7 - 16 TRBV5-6 TGTGCCAGCAGCTTGCCGGATTGGCGGGCCTCCTACGAGCAGTACTTC CASSLPDWRASYEQYF
- TRBJ1-1 - 15 TRBV11-2 TGTGCCAGCAGCTTAGTGGTCCTGATGAACACTGAAGCTTTCTTT CASSLVVLMNTEAFF
- TRBJ2-6 TRBD1 15 TRBV6-5 TGTGCCAGCAGGACAGGGAGCTCTGGGGCCAACGTCCTGACTTTC CASRTGSSGANVLTF
- TRBJ1-2 - 13 TRBV2 TGTGCCAGCACCCCGGACAAGCTCTATGGCTACACCTTC CASTPDKLYGYTF
- TRBJ2-7 - 11 TRBV28 TGTGCCAGCTCCCCAAAGTACGAGCAGTACTTC CASSPKYEQYF
- TRBJ2-2 TRBD2 16 TRBV19 TGTGCCAGTAGCGTGACTAGCGCGGTAGGCACCGGGGAGCTGTTTTTT CASSVTSAVGTGELFF
- TRBJ2-3 TRBD1 15 TRBV12-5 TGTGCTAGTGGTTTAGGGACAGATAGCACAGATACGCAGTATTTT CASGLGTDSTDTQYF
few TRBJ2-7 - 15 TRBV21-1 TGTGCCAGCAGCCCGAGCGGGAGCTTATACTACGAGCAGTACTTC CASSPSGSLYYEQYF
- TRBJ1-1 - 13 TRBV2 TGTGCCAGCAGTATACAGAGGAACACTGAAGCTTTCTTT CASSIQRNTEAFF
once TRBJ2-7 TRBD2 17 TRBV4-3 TGCGCCAGCAGCCAAGTTGCGTCGGGAGGGCCTTCCTACGAGCAGTACTTC CASSQVASGGPSYEQYF
- TRBJ2-7 - 15 TRBV11-2 TGTGCTCCCTCCGCCCCCGACAGGCCGGGGTACGAGCAGTACTTC CAPSAPDRPGYEQYF
- TRBJ2-1 TRBD1 16 TRBV2 TGTGCCAGCAGTGAAGCCCGGGACAGCTCCTACAATGAGCAGTTCTTC CASSEARDSSYNEQFF
- TRBJ1-1 - 14 TRBV6-5 TGTGCCATCAAGATACCGGGAAGGAACCCTGAAGCTTTCTTT CAIKIPGRNPEAFF
- TRBJ1-1 TRBD1 14 TRBV19 TGTGCCAGTAGTAGGGACAGTTTGAACACTGAAGCTTTCTTT CASSRDSLNTEAFF
- TRBJ1-1 - 14 TRBV28 TGTGCCAGCAGTTTGGGGCAGGGATCCACTGAAGCTTTCTTT CASSLGQGSTEAFF